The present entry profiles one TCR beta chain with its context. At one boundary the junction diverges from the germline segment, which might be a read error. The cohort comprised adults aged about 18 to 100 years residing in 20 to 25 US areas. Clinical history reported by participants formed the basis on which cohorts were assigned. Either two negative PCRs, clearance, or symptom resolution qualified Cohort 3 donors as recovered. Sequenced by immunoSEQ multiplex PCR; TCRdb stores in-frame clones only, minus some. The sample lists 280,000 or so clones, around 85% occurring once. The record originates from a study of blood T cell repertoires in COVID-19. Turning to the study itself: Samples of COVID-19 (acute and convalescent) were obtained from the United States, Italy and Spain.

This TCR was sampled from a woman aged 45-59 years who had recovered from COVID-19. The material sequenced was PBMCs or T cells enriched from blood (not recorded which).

DNA of the CDR3: TGTGCCAGCAGCTTAGGGGAGCGGTACCAGGAGACCCAGTACTTC. Protein product: CASSLGERYQETQYF. The chain has TRBV11-2 and TRBJ2-5, with D possibly matching TRBD2 (5 bases). The CDR3 consists of 15 residues. CDR1 SGHAT and CDR2 FQNNGV come from the germline V gene.